Below, one T cell receptor beta chain is given with its context. Its antigen is undetermined. The template used for profiling TCR beta VDJ and CDR3 was genomic DNA. A single record per CDR3 protein comes from TCRdb applying MiXCR to the reads. The sample shows about 400,000 distinct CDR3 sequences, roughly 64% of them seen only once. These data originate in a study of CD8+CD57+ T cells in acquired aplastic anemia. As for the study in general: Across the sorted CD4+ and CD8+ cells, DNA amounts averaged roughly 3 ug. Study-wide results and limits: Patients and controls had in common 25 to 35 CD8+ CDR3 sequences. Patients and controls had CD8+ Simpson's diversity values that were not significantly distinct.

Germline loops: CDR1 KGHDR, CDR2 SFDVKD. V lost 3 bases to trimming and J lost 14 bases, with 19 bases between them. CDR3 size: 14 residues. Sequencing used sorted CD4+, CD8+, or CD8+CD57+ T cells (not recorded which) from PBMCs. The V and J genes are TRBV24-1 and TRBJ1-3, with a possible D match to TRBD1 (5 bases). The clonotype originates from a human donor in good health, serving as a control. The CDR3 region has the DNA TGTGCCACCAGTGATCCACAGGTCAGGTACACGCTATATTTT. The encoded protein is CATSDPQVRYTLYF.